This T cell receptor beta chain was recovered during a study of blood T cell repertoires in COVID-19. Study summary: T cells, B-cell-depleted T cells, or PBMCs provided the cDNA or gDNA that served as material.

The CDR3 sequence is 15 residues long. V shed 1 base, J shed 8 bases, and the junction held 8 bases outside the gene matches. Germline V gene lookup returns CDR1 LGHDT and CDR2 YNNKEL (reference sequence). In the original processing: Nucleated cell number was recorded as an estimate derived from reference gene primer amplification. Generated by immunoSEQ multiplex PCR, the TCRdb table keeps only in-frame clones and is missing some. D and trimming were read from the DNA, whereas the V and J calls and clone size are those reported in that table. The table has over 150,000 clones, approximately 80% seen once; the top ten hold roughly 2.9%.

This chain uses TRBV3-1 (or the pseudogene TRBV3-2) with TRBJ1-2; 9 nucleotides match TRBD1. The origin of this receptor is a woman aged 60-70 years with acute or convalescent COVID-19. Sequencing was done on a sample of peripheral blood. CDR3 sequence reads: CASSQAPDRGSGYTF. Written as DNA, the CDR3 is TGTGCCAGCAGCCAAGCTCCGGACAGGGGAAGCGGCTACACCTTC.